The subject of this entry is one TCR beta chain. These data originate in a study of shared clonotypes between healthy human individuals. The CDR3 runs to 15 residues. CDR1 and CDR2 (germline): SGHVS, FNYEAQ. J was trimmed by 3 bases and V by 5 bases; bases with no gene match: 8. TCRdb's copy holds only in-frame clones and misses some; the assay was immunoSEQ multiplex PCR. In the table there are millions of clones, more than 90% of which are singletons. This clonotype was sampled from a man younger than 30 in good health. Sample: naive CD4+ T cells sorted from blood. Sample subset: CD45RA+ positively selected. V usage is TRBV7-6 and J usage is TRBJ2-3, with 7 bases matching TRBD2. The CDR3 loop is CASSPSGAGTDTQYF. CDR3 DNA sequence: TGTGCCAGCAGCCCGAGCGGGGCGGGGACAGATACGCAGTATTTT. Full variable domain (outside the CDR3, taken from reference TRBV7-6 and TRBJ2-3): GAGVSQSPRYKVTKRGQDVALRCDPISGHVSLYWYRQALGQGPEFLTYFNYEAQQDKSGLPNDRFSAERPEGSISTLTIQRTEQRDSAMYRCASSPSGAGTDTQYFGPGTRLTVL.